This entry lists 27 T cell receptor beta chains sequenced from one sample in a study of identical twins. TCRdb called the 5' RACE reads again in MiXCR, with one record for every CDR3 protein. The sample records under 250,000 distinct CDR3 sequences, 7.5% being singletons. Another study also made use of these data, one on yellow fever vaccine responses in identical twins.

Input material: memory (CD45RO+) T cells sorted from blood. The receptors stem from a woman aged 18-30 years in good health.

This chain links TRBV20-1 with TRBJ2-3; D is possibly TRBD1 (7 bases). V was shortened by 7 bases and J by 4 bases, with 12 bases between the two germline ends. There are 12 residues in the CDR3. The germline gives CDR1 DFQATT, CDR2 SNEGSKA (reference sequence). The CDR3 here is CSGTGEADTQYF. In DNA form, the CDR3 reads TGCAGTGGAACAGGGGAGGCAGATACGCAGTATTTT.

This clonotype has a count of ten or more. The J gene is TRBJ1-2, the V gene TRBV7-8; 8 bases match TRBD1. Trimming took 5 bases from V and 4 from J; bases not matched to a gene: 18. This CDR3 contains 18 residues. CDR1 is SGHVS and CDR2 is FQNEAQ in the germline V gene. The CDR3 loop reads CASSNHQGARAYGYGYTF. The DNA for the CDR3 is TGTGCCAGCAGCAATCATCAGGGGGCGCGAGCCTACGGCTATGGCTACACCTTC.

In its sample, this clonotype was seen many times. The rearrangement uses TRBV12-3 or TRBV12-4 and TRBJ1-5; D gene ambiguous. The CDR3 loop spans 13 amino acids. Trimming left V 1 base short and J 4 bases short, with 5 bases between. The CDR3 spells CASSLDGNQPQHF. In DNA form, the CDR3 reads TGTGCCAGCAGTTTAGACGGGAATCAGCCCCAGCATTTT.

The V gene is TRBV11-2, the J gene TRBJ2-3, with 8 bases lining up with TRBD1. V gave up 5 bases and J gave up 4 bases; unmatched junction bases: 14. Germline CDR1 reads SGHAT; CDR2 reads FQNNGV. CDR3 length: 17 residues. DNA for the CDR3: TGTGCCAGCAGCCCCCGGGCCATCGGACAGGGAGCAGATACGCAGTATTTT. Its protein is CASSPRAIGQGADTQYF.

This clonotype showed up many times. CDR3 region: CASRAHLQDFNEQFF. In DNA form, the CDR3 reads TGCGCCAGCAGGGCCCACCTCCAGGATTTCAATGAGCAGTTCTTC. This chain joins TRBV5-1 and TRBJ2-1; no clear D gene. Between the trimmed V and J ends, which lost 5 bases and 6 bases, there was a span of 18 bases. Germline lookup yields CDR1 SGHRS and CDR2 YFSETQ. This CDR3 comprises 15 residues.

This clonotype was found many times. This chain uses TRBV15 with TRBJ2-5; weak D call: TRBD1 (6 bases). Germline V gene sequence: CDR1 LNHNV, CDR2 YYDKDF (reference sequence). Trimming stripped 1 base from V and 4 bases from J, with 10 bases between. This CDR3 has 14 amino acids. The CDR3 loop is CATSRVSRGETQYF. In nucleotides, the CDR3 is TGTGCCACCAGCAGAGTATCCAGGGGAGAGACCCAGTACTTC.

The table lists this clonotype with a few counts. The chain carries TRBV29-1 and TRBJ1-1; no definite D call. This CDR3 is 14 amino acids long. Between the trimmed V and J ends, which lost 4 bases and 3 bases, there was a span of 15 bases. The V gene's germline CDR1 is SQVTM and CDR2 ANQGSEA. The CDR3 here is CSVVVRRSDTEAFF. In DNA, the CDR3 is TGCAGCGTTGTGGTCCGGAGAAGCGACACTGAAGCTTTCTTT.

The chain employs TRBV20-1 and TRBJ1-1; D remains ambiguous. CDR3 length: 12 residues. Trimming left V 1 base short and J 6 bases short, with 9 bases between. CDR1 and CDR2 from the germline V gene are DFQATT and SNEGSKA (reference sequence). The CDR3 region is CSARGGLAEAFF. CDR3 bases: TGCAGTGCTAGAGGCGGGCTAGCTGAAGCTTTCTTT.

This clonotype was seen a handful of times. This rearrangement joins TRBV7-2 to TRBJ2-1, with D hard to call. Germline lookup yields CDR1 SGHTA and CDR2 FQGNSA. The CDR3 runs to 15 residues. V lost 0 bases, J lost 5 bases, and 11 bases lay in between. The CDR3 sequence: CASSLAATSNNEQFF. The DNA for the CDR3 is TGTGCCAGCAGCTTAGCGGCGACAAGCAACAATGAGCAGTTCTTC. The full variable domain, its missing parts supplied by reference TRBV7-2 and TRBJ2-1, is GAGVSQSPSNKVTEKGKDVELRCDPISGHTALYWYRQSLGQGLEFLIYFQGNSAPDKSGLPSDRFSAERTGGSVSTLTIQRTQQEDSAVYLCASSLAATSNNEQFFGPGTRLTVL.

V usage is TRBV25-1 and J usage is TRBJ2-2; no firm D call. Germline assignment: CDR1 MGHDK and CDR2 SYGVNS. CDR3 length equals 15 residues. V shed 2 bases and J shed 7 bases, with 14 bases lying between them. CDR3 region: CASSEPGPKSGELFF. Written as DNA, the CDR3 is TGTGCCAGCAGTGAACCCGGGCCAAAAAGCGGGGAGCTGTTTTTT.

This clonotype was counted many times. The rearrangement joins TRBV6-4 to TRBJ2-2; 11 bases agree with TRBD2. V was clipped by 4 bases and J by 6 bases; unmatched bases: 7. The CDR3 runs 16 residues. The germline gives CDR1 MRHNA, CDR2 SNTAGT. The CDR3 here is CASSGDGTSGPGELFF. CDR3 bases: TGTGCCAGCAGTGGGGACGGGACTAGCGGTCCCGGGGAGCTGTTTTTT.

This clonotype was counted many times. This chain uses TRBV6-2 or TRBV6-3 with TRBJ2-2, with 12 nucleotides matching TRBD2. The ends lost 7 bases at V and 6 bases at J; junction bases unmatched: 6. The CDR3 consists of 15 residues. Looked up from germline, CDR1 is MNHEY and CDR2 is SVGEGT. The CDR3 DNA reads as TGTGCCAGCACCTTGACTAGCGGGAGTCCCGGGGAGCTGTTTTTT. It yields the protein CASTLTSGSPGELFF.

This clonotype showed up many times. The chain couples TRBV29-1 to TRBJ2-1; 11 bases align to TRBD2. V shed 5 bases, J shed 0 bases, and the junction held 6 bases outside the gene matches. The CDR3 is made up of 16 amino acids. Germline assignment: CDR1 SQVTM and CDR2 ANQGSEA. CDR3 residues: CSVKGLAALSYNEQFF. The DNA of the CDR3 is TGCAGCGTTAAGGGACTAGCGGCACTCTCCTACAATGAGCAGTTCTTC.

The chain has TRBV29-1 and TRBJ1-2, with a weak D call TRBD1 (5 bases). Trimming pared 4 bases from V and 7 bases from J, leaving 10 bases between. The CDR3 runs 11 residues. Looked up from germline, CDR1 is SQVTM and CDR2 is ANQGSEA. This CDR3 reads CSVADIPGYTF. CDR3 coding DNA: TGCAGCGTTGCGGACATTCCTGGCTACACCTTC. The full variable domain, its missing parts supplied by reference TRBV29-1 and TRBJ1-2, is SAVISQKPSRDICQRGTSLTIQCQVDSQVTMMFWYRQQPGQSLTLIATANQGSEATYESGFVIDKFPISRPNLTFSTLTVSNMSPEDSSIYLCSVADIPGYTFGSGTRLTVV.

This clonotype was seen repeatedly, ten times or more. The rearrangement links TRBV20-1 to TRBJ1-6; no clear D. Per the germline V gene, CDR1 is DFQATT and CDR2 is SNEGSKA (reference sequence). CDR3 size: 15 residues. V shed 0 bases and J shed 5 bases, with 11 bases lying between them. This chain's CDR3 is CSARDLAADNSPLHF. The CDR3 coding sequence is TGCAGTGCTAGAGATCTGGCAGCTGATAATTCACCCCTCCACTTT.

Turning to this clonotype: One junction end disagrees with the germline gene, perhaps due to a read error. The chain carries TRBV29-1 and TRBJ2-3; D perhaps matches TRBD1 (5 bases). This CDR3 spans 13 amino acids. Germline values: CDR1 SQVTM, CDR2 ANQGSEA. CDR3 loop: CSVGPRHTGTQYF. CDR3 nucleotides: TGCAGCGTTGGCCCAAGACACACAGGTACGCAGTATTTT.

This clonotype was seen a handful of times. The chain uses TRBV4-3 and TRBJ2-7; TRBD2 matches 7 bases. The CDR3 sequence is 16 residues long. The V and J ends lost 0 bases and 3 bases, in that order; junction bases with no gene match: 8. CDR1 and CDR2 (germline): LGHNA, YSLEER. The CDR3 protein is CASSQDGGESFYEQYF. CDR3 coding DNA: TGCGCCAGCAGCCAAGATGGGGGGGAGAGCTTCTACGAGCAGTACTTC.

At least ten counts were recorded for this clonotype. This chain joins TRBV2 and TRBJ1-4; D is uncertain. The CDR3 is 15 residues long. Germline V gene data show CDR1 as SNHLY and CDR2 as FYNNEI. With 6 bases removed from V and 0 bases from J, the gap between germline ends came to 11 bases. The DNA for the CDR3 is TGTGCCAGCAGGGGAGCACCTGCAACTAATGAAAAACTGTTTTTT. This gives the protein CASRGAPATNEKLFF.

The chain recombines TRBV20-1 with TRBJ2-2; possibly TRBD2 for D (6 bases). The CDR3 has 15 residues. CDR1 and CDR2 (germline): DFQATT, SNEGSKA (reference sequence). V lost 3 bases, J lost 3 bases, and 14 bases lay in between. Written as DNA, the CDR3 is TGCAGTGCTAGCCAGTTGTCGGGGGACACCGGGGAGCTGTTTTTT. It is translated as CSASQLSGDTGELFF.

J is TRBJ1-4 and V is TRBV10-3; no firm D call. V lost 10 bases to trimming and J lost 3 bases, with 15 bases between them. In germline, CDR1 is ENHRY, CDR2 SYGVKD. The CDR3 length is 14 residues. CDR3 in amino acids: CATLPGSSNEKLFF. The DNA for the CDR3 is TGTGCCACCCTCCCGGGGAGTTCTAATGAAAAACTGTTTTTT.

The V and J genes are TRBV2 and TRBJ2-1; 11 nucleotides agree with TRBD2. The germline V gene has CDR1 SNHLY and CDR2 FYNNEI. J lost 8 bases, V lost 5 bases, and 8 bases had no gene match. This CDR3 comprises 15 residues. The CDR3 is CASSRDSGGVDEQFF. Here the CDR3 DNA reads TGTGCCAGCAGTCGAGATAGCGGGGGGGTCGATGAGCAGTTCTTC.

The chain combines TRBV7-2 with TRBJ2-1, with D uncertain. Germline-derived CDR1 and CDR2 are SGHTA and FQGNSA. This CDR3 contains 14 residues. The V end lost 1 base, the J end lost 7 bases, and 11 bases lay between the germline ends. The CDR3 spells CASSLVRAINEQFF. The CDR3 DNA follows: TGTGCCAGCAGCTTAGTCCGGGCGATAAATGAGCAGTTCTTC.

Turning to this clonotype: This may be a read error, as it is one base from a much larger clone. DNA of the CDR3: TGTGCCAGCAGCTTCCAGGACGGGGGCCTCTACAATGAGCAGTTCTTC. Translation: CASSFQDGGLYNEQFF. J is TRBJ2-1 and V is TRBV7-9; possibly TRBD1 or TRBD2 for D (6 bases each). Trimming removed 3 bases from V and 3 bases from J, with 15 bases in between. The CDR3 loop spans 16 amino acids. CDR1 and CDR2 (germline): SEHNR, FQNEAQ (reference sequence).

V and J are TRBV10-3 and TRBJ2-4; D may match TRBD1 or TRBD2 (5 bases each). Germline-derived CDR1 and CDR2 are ENHRY and SYGVKD. The CDR3 is 17 amino acids. The germline V and J ends were trimmed by 2 bases and 11 bases, with 25 bases remaining between them. CDR3 region: CAISETNRDPVFGVQYF. CDR3 nucleotides: TGTGCCATCAGTGAGACCAACCGGGACCCCGTTTTTGGCGTTCAGTACTTC.

The sample holds many counts of this clonotype. The chain carries TRBV25-1 and TRBJ1-1, with D unresolved. Germline V CDR1 and CDR2: MGHDK, SYGVNS. V was trimmed by 4 bases and J by 0 bases, leaving 15 bases between them. This CDR3 is built from 16 residues. The CDR3 region is CASSANRWALNTEAFF. DNA for the CDR3: TGTGCCAGCAGTGCCAATCGATGGGCCCTGAACACTGAAGCTTTCTTT.

The table lists this clonotype with a few counts. The gene calls are TRBV7-9 and TRBJ2-2, with D tentatively TRBD1 (6 bases). The CDR3 sequence is 14 residues long. The V end lost 4 bases, the J end lost 7 bases, and 13 bases lay between the germline ends. Germline V gene sequence: CDR1 SEHNR, CDR2 FQNEAQ (reference sequence). This chain's CDR3 is CASSSGQLNGELFF. The CDR3 region has the DNA TGTGCCAGCAGCTCCGGACAGCTAAACGGGGAGCTGTTTTTT.

On this clonotype itself: With a much larger clone just one base away, this may be a read error. V usage is TRBV5-1 and J usage is TRBJ2-5; maybe TRBD2 (7 bases). The V and J ends lost 4 bases and 5 bases respectively, with 18 bases between them. Germline V gene sequence: CDR1 SGHRS, CDR2 YFSETQ. This CDR3 is 15 amino acids long. The CDR3 here is CASSRRGGAEETQYF. The CDR3 DNA is TGCGCCAGCAGCCGGAGGGGGGGCGCGGAGGAGACCCAGTACTTC.